This TCR beta chain appears in the sequencing data of a study of T-cell reconstitution after alpha-beta-depleted transplantation in children. Unique molecular identifiers featured in how the TCRbeta library was prepared. A single record per CDR3 protein comes from TCRdb applying MiXCR to the PCR reads. The profile shows some 500,000 distinct CDR3 sequences, around 19% of them singletons. V gave up 0 bases and J gave up 8 bases; unmatched junction bases: 8. This CDR3 comprises 15 residues. Germline CDR1 and CDR2: GTSNPN and SVGIG (reference sequence). This TCR was recovered from a human donor who donated a stem cell graft to a child with acute lymphoblastic leukemia. The sequenced sample was PBMCs from the stem cell graft donor, obtained from the stem cell graft. V usage is TRBV30 and J usage is TRBJ2-1; TRBD2 aligns across 9 bases. The CDR3 DNA reads TGTGCCTGGAGTGTGGCGGGAGGGCTTTACCATGAGCAGTTCTTC. It encodes CAWSVAGGLYHEQFF.